One and the same sample provided the 2 T cell receptor beta chains below, sequenced in a study of cytomegalovirus exposure and HLA in healthy donors. Vbeta (60) and Jbeta (13) primers were used in the PCR. The repertoire was sequenced with immunoSEQ multiplex PCR; TCRdb's copy has only in-frame clones and lacks some. The data contain approximately 110,000 clones, under 85% of them singletons. The sequenced sample was PBMCs. Every receptor here comes from a woman in her forties or fifties in good health and CMV-seropositive.

CDR3 DNA sequence: TGTGCCAGCAGCTTAGGGGTCGGACAGGGAGAGACCCAGTACTTC. It translates to CASSLGVGQGETQYF. This chain joins TRBV7-3 and TRBJ2-5; TRBD1 matches at 8 bases. J was trimmed by 4 bases and V by 2 bases; bases with no gene match: 6. Germline assignment: CDR1 SGHTA and CDR2 FQGTGA. CDR3 length: 15 residues.

The CDR3 is CASSLTRRTETNYGYTF. DNA of the CDR3: TGTGCCAGCTCACTTACACGGAGGACAGAAACCAACTATGGCTACACCTTC. This chain links TRBV18 with TRBJ1-2, with a possible D match to TRBD1 (6 bases). Germline CDR1 KGHSH, CDR2 LQKENI. Trimming took off 4 bases at V and 2 bases at J, with 20 bases between the two ends. The CDR3 consists of 17 residues. The complete variable domain, with remaining parts taken from reference TRBV18 and TRBJ1-2, reads NAGVMQNPRHLVRRRGQEARLRCSPMKGHSHVYWYRQLPEEGLKFMVYLQKENIIDESGMPKERFSAEFPKEGPSILRIQQVVRGDSAAYFCASSLTRRTETNYGYTFGSGTRLTVV.